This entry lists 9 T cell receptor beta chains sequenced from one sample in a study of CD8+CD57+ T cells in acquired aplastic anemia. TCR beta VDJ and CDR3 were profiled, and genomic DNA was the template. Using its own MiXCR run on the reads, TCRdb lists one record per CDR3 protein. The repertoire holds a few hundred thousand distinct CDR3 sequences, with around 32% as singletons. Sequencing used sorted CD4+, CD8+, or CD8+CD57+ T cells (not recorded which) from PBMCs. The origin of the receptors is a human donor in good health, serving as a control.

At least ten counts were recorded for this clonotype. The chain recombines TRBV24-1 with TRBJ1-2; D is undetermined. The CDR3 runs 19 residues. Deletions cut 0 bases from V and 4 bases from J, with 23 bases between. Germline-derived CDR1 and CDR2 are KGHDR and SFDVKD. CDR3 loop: CATSDLAGGVSPLVYGYTF. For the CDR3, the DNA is TGTGCCACCAGTGATTTGGCAGGAGGCGTCTCCCCCTTGGTCTATGGCTACACCTTC.

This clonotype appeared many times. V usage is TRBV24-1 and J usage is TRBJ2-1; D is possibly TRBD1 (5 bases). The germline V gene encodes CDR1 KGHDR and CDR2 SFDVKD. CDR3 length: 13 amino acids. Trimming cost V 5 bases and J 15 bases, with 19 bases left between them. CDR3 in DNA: TGTGCCACCAGTGTACAGGCCTGGGTTAGTCCGTTCTTC. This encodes CATSVQAWVSPFF.

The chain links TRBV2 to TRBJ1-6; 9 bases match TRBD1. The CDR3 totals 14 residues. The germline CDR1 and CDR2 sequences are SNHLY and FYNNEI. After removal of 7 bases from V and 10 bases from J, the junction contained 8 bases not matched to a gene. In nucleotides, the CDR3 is TGTGCCAGCAACCGGGACAGGGTAGAGTCACCCCTCCACTTT. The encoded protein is CASNRDRVESPLHF. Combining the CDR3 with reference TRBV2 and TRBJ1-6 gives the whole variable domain EPEVTQTPSHQVTQMGQEVILRCVPISNHLYFYWYRQILGQKVEFLVSFYNNEISEKSEIFDDQFSVERPDGSNFTLKIRSTKLEDSAMYFCASNRDRVESPLHFGNGTRLTVT.

CDR3 protein: CASSILLGQGKTQYF. DNA of the CDR3: TGTGCCAGCAGTATATTACTTGGACAGGGAAAGACCCAGTACTTC. The chain joins TRBV12-3 or TRBV12-4 to TRBJ2-5; 8 bases are shared with TRBD1. Trimming removed 5 bases from V and 6 bases from J; junction bases left unmatched: 11. The CDR3 contains 15 residues.

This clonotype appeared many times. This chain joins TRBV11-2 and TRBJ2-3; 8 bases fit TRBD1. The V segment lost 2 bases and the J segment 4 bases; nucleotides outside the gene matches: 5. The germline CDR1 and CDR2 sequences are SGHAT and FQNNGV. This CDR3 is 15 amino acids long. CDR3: CASSLYGQGPDTQYF. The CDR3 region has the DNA TGTGCCAGCAGCTTATACGGACAGGGCCCAGATACGCAGTATTTT.

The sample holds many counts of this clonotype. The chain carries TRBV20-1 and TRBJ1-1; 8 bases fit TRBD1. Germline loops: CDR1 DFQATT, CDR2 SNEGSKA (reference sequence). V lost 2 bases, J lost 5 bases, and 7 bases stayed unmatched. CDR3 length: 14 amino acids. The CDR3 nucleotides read TGCAGTGCTAGAAGCGACAGGGGAGTGACTGAAGCTTTCTTT. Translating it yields CSARSDRGVTEAFF.

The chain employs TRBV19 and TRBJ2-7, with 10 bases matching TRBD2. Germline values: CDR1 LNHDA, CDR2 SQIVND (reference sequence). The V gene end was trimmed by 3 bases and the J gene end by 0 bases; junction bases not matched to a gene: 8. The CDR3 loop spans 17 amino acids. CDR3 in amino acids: CASSIETSGSISYEQYF. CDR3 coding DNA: TGTGCCAGTAGTATTGAGACTAGCGGGTCAATCTCCTACGAGCAGTACTTC. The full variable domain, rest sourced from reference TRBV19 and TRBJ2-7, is DGGITQSPKYLFRKEGQNVTLSCEQNLNHDAMYWYRQDPGQGLRLIYYSQIVNDFQKGDIAEGYSVSREKKESFPLTVTSAQKNPTAFYLCASSIETSGSISYEQYFGPGTRLTVT.

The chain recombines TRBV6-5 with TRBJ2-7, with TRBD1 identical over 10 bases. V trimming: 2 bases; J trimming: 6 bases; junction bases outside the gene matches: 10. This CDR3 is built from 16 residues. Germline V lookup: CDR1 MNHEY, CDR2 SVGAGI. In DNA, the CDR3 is TGTGCCAGCAGTTACCAACCGGGACAGGGGCGAGGCGAGCAGTACTTC. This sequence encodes CASSYQPGQGRGEQYF.

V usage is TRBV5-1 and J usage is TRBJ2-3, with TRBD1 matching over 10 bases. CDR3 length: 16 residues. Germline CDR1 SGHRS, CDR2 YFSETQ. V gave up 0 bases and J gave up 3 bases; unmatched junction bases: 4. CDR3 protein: CASSLGDRGGTDTQYF. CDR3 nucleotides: TGCGCCAGCAGCTTGGGGGACAGGGGAGGAACAGATACGCAGTATTTT.